The subject of this entry is one T cell receptor (beta chain). The data belong to a study of shared clonotypes between healthy human individuals. The naive CD8 subset, CD45RO-negative cells positively selected for CCR7, excluded terminally differentiated effector memory CD45RA+ cells. The CDR3 contains 14 residues. Germline V gene sequence: CDR1 MDHEN, CDR2 SYDVKM. V was clipped by 8 bases and J by 3 bases; unmatched bases: 7. Profiling relied on immunoSEQ multiplex PCR, and the TCRdb table lists in-frame clones only, not all of them. The sample yields about 2 million clones, less than 95% seen once. This chain links TRBV28 with TRBJ2-7; 10 bases fit TRBD1. This sequence originates from a man in his late teens or twenties in good health. What was sequenced was naive CD8+ T cells sorted from blood. The CDR3 bases are TGTGCCAGCGGTGACAGGGGGCACGGCTACGAGCAGTACTTC. This encodes CASGDRGHGYEQYF.